This TCR beta chain stems from a study of human T cells and chemical hapten exposure (dated by TCRdb to the early 2020s). At the level of the whole study: For sensitization, 2% DPC in acetone was applied to a 2 cm by 2 cm area of upper inner arm skin. Weekly therapeutic DPC doses were additionally applied to the scalp of patients throughout the roughly 25-week study period. Patch tests used Finn chambers with 0.01% DPC on the upper back, scored after 6 days by International Contact Dermatitis Research Group standards. The mostly female patient cohort included alopecia areata with under or over 50% scalp involvement, alopecia totalis and alopecia universalis. The libraries were sequenced as a pool, and the TCR yield per sample differed mostly because of small variations in library volumes within the pool. This study followed changes in the peripheral blood TCR repertoire in vivo during primary and secondary sensitization of alopecia patients to the hapten diphenylcyclopropenone (DPC). Blood was sampled from patients pre-sensitization (week 0) and at 2, 6 and about 24 weeks after DPC sensitization. Twenty-nine alopecia patients provided blood for TCR sequencing at one to four time points (pre-sensitization, 2, 6 and 24 weeks). The full study reports these points: All patients had alopecia, a presumed autoimmune disease, so their immune response might differ from that of healthy individuals. Expanded TCRs formed significantly more large CDR3 similarity clusters than pre-sensitization or healthy control sets, consistent with antigen-driven responses. Repeated subsampling changed both the strength of the expansion versus patch-test correlation and the threshold at which that correlation became significant. The number of PT1 expanded TCRs positively correlated with patch test score, significant at thresholds 8, 16 and 32 but not 4. DPC sensitization did not change the number of TCRs with a frequency above 1 in 1000, and there was no evidence of changes in global repertoire structure.

For CDR1 and CDR2, the germline V gene lists SQVTM and ANQGSEA. The cysteine opens and the phenylalanine closes a CDR3 of 13 amino acids. Solely the CDR3 DNA is kept, with 39 bases framed from the first base. V is trimmed back by 7 bases and J by 0 bases, and the junction contains 3 bases that no gene match accounts for. In light of the paper, this sample's time point label describes: pre-sensitization, week 0. This sample's treatment or condition label indicates: therapeutic diphenylcyclopropenone sensitization with weekly scalp DPC. Blood at each patch-test visit was drawn before the patch test was applied. Patients were considered eligible if aged 18 to 70, diagnosed with alopecia and deemed suitable for DPC therapy, and patients were excluded if pregnant. Total RNA was extracted from unfractionated whole blood that had been collected in Tempus Blood RNA tubes. The table lists this clonotype with a few counts. Its antigen is still unknown. Base qualities are not provided; no much larger clone lies one nucleotide away.

Library preparation was by RACE. TCRdb names NextSeq 500 as the instrument used. During library preparation, unique molecular identifiers were attached to individual cDNA molecules so that TCRs could be counted in a quantitative, reproducible way. Each blood RNA sample was used to sequence both TCR alpha and TCR beta chains. The study's processing was this. Samples had a median of approximately 96,000 TCRs, with a range from roughly 23,224 to 700,000. The Decombinator software suite was used to annotate V, J and CDR3 in the TCR reads. Every sample was subsampled to the same number of TCRs (28,000) for the PS versus PT1 abundance plots. TCRs were defined as expanded if absent before sensitization and observed at least eight times at the 2-week time point. TCRdb redid the processing of the public reads, applying fastp at Q25 and MiXCR, and retained in-frame beta chains. Every entry covers one CDR3 protein and lists the most common genes and DNA from its rows. V and J calls and clone size were set by TCRdb, not the authors. For this sample there are roughly 260,000 distinct CDR3 sequences; roughly 8.9% appear just once. 2.3% of the sample rests with the top ten.

The sequence is built from TRBV29-1 and TRBJ2-1, with 7 junctional bases fitting TRBD1. The sequence derives from a woman aged 40 to 49 with alopecia areata. Some clones in this sample may be carry-over from other donors' samples. Source: whole blood, taken in connection with sensitization to the hapten diphenylcyclopropenone (DPC). The CDR3 sequence is CSGGQYSYNEQFF. In nucleotides, the sequence is TGCAGCGGGGGACAGTACTCCTACAATGAGCAGTTCTTC.